This entry lists 16 T cell receptor beta chains sequenced from one sample in a study of T cells in Graves' hyperthyroidism and ophthalmopathy. There were TCR beta CDR3 regions amplified from RNA transcripts. Carried out on the TCR CDR3, a first-round RT-PCR used the HTBI primer set. MiXCR was run by TCRdb on the multiplex PCR reads, yielding one entry per CDR3 protein. The repertoire holds a few hundred thousand distinct CDR3 sequences, with 15% to 19% as singletons. Sequenced input: blood. The origin of the receptors is a woman aged 25-40 years with Graves' hyperthyroidism.

A single count supports this clonotype. V usage is TRBV6-5 and J usage is TRBJ1-4; D unresolved. The V gene's germline CDR1 is MNHEY and CDR2 SVGAGI. The CDR3 runs 15 residues. V lost 2 bases, J lost 5 bases, and 12 bases lay in between. The CDR3 DNA follows: TGTGCCAGCAGTTACCGTCTCCCTCAGAATGAAAAACTGTTTTTT. It specifies CASSYRLPQNEKLFF.

The V call is TRBV5-4, the J call TRBJ2-1; the match to TRBD2 covers 9 bases. CDR1 and CDR2 (germline): SGHNT, YYREEE (reference sequence). The CDR3 runs to 18 residues. Losses at the gene ends were 4 bases for V and 6 bases for J; bases not matched to a gene: 17. CDR3 DNA: TGTGCCAGCAGCCGGTCTAGCGGGAACGTAGGAGATTTCAATGAGCAGTTCTTC. Translation: CASSRSSGNVGDFNEQFF.

This clonotype was observed at least ten times. V and J are TRBV6-1 and TRBJ2-1; D gene uncertain. Trimming took off 1 base at V and 4 bases at J, with 5 bases between the two ends. CDR1 and CDR2 from the germline V gene are MNHNS and SASEGT. This CDR3 contains 13 residues. The CDR3 region is CASSEGQYNEQFF. The CDR3 region has the DNA TGTGCCAGCAGTGAAGGACAATACAATGAGCAGTTCTTC.

This clonotype was detected ten times or more. The J gene is TRBJ1-4, the V gene TRBV5-1; possible D gene TRBD1, 5 bases. Between the trimmed V and J ends, which lost 0 bases and 8 bases, there was a span of 11 bases. This CDR3 is built from 14 residues. Germline loops: CDR1 SGHRS, CDR2 YFSETQ. The CDR3 here is CASSLGGAREKLFF. CDR3 DNA: TGCGCCAGCAGCTTGGGAGGGGCACGGGAAAAACTGTTTTTT.

In the case of this clonotype: The junction departs from germline at one end; a sequencing error may be responsible. The rearrangement uses TRBV3-1 and TRBJ2-5; D remains ambiguous. Germline CDR1 is LGHDT and CDR2 is YNNKEL (reference sequence). The CDR3 has 12 amino acids. The CDR3 coding sequence is TGTGCCAGCAGCCAGGCACAAGAGGCCCAGTACTTC. The encoded protein is CASSQAQEAQYF.

Details on this clonotype: A clone one base away is much larger, so this may be a read error. The rearrangement links TRBV3-1 to TRBJ1-2; 8 bases agree with TRBD1. CDR1 and CDR2 (germline): LGHDT, YNNKEL (reference sequence). The CDR3 spans 15 residues. The CDR3 reads CASRQDAGTGGGYTF. DNA of the CDR3: TGTGCCAGCAGACAAGATGCCGGGACAGGAGGTGGCTACACCTTC.

The chain couples TRBV7-2 to TRBJ2-2; D possibly corresponds to TRBD1 (5 bases). Germline lookup yields CDR1 SGHTA and CDR2 FQGNSA. Trimming pared 2 bases from V and 7 bases from J, leaving 8 bases between. This CDR3 is 13 amino acids long. The CDR3 sequence: CASSLLGVGELFF. The CDR3 DNA follows: TGTGCCAGCAGCTTACTAGGGGTCGGGGAGCTGTTTTTT.

This clonotype has only a few counts. The J gene is TRBJ2-6, the V gene TRBV30; maybe TRBD2 (6 bases). Germline lookup yields CDR1 GTSNPN and CDR2 SVGIG (reference sequence). The CDR3 contains 14 residues. The V end lost 3 bases, the J end lost 4 bases, and 10 bases lay between the germline ends. Written as DNA, the CDR3 is TGTGCCTGGAGCCCGGGAGCGGGGGCCAACGTCCTGACTTTC. As protein: CAWSPGAGANVLTF.

This clonotype was seen ten or more times. The rearrangement uses TRBV5-5 and TRBJ2-5; D perhaps matches TRBD2 (6 bases). The V and J ends lost 0 bases and 5 bases respectively, with 20 bases between them. Germline CDR1 and CDR2: SGHKS and YYEKEE (reference sequence). This CDR3 has 17 amino acids. The CDR3 coding sequence is TGTGCCAGCAGCTTGGATGCGGGGCACATCCGGCGGGAGACCCAGTACTTC. It encodes CASSLDAGHIRRETQYF.

The chain is built from TRBV5-6 and TRBJ2-1, with TRBD2 identical over 12 bases. The ends lost 4 bases at V and 6 bases at J; junction bases unmatched: 8. CDR1 and CDR2 from the germline V gene are SGHDT and YYEEEE. The CDR3 contains 16 residues. The CDR3 region has the DNA TGTGCCAGCAGCCATACCTCTAGCGGGAGGGCCAATGAGCAGTTCTTC. Amino acids: CASSHTSSGRANEQFF. Drawing the rest from reference TRBV5-6 and TRBJ2-1, the complete variable domain is DAGVTQSPTHLIKTRGQQVTLRCSPKSGHDTVSWYQQALGQGPQFIFQYYEEEERQRGNFPDRFSGHQFPNYSSELNVNALLLGDSALYLCASSHTSSGRANEQFFGPGTRLTVL.

This clonotype was observed a handful of times. Written as DNA, the CDR3 is TGCAGCCTCGGGGCCGGTGAGCAGTTCTTC. Residues: CSLGAGEQFF. The rearrangement uses TRBV20-1 and TRBJ2-1, with D tentatively TRBD1 or TRBD2 (5 bases each). The CDR3 runs to 10 residues. Germline CDR1 DFQATT, CDR2 SNEGSKA (reference sequence).

This clonotype was counted at least ten times. The rearrangement uses TRBV20-1 and TRBJ2-1; a possible D gene is TRBD1 (5 bases). The CDR3 loop spans 16 amino acids. Trimming shortened V by 3 bases and J by 3 bases, and 18 bases separated the two germline ends. Germline assignment: CDR1 DFQATT and CDR2 SNEGSKA (reference sequence). CDR3 sequence (DNA): TGCAGTGCTAGTAGCCTACAGGTTACGATCTACAATGAGCAGTTCTTC. This encodes CSASSLQVTIYNEQFF.

In this sample, this clonotype turned up a few times. This sequence joins TRBV28 and TRBJ2-2; TRBD2 matches at 14 bases. Germline values: CDR1 MDHEN, CDR2 SYDVKM. The CDR3 length is 18 residues. V was pared by 1 base and J by 3 bases, with 4 bases of the junction left unmatched. CDR3 nucleotide sequence: TGTGCCAGCAGTTTATCGGGACTAGCGGGAGCCGACACCGGGGAGCTGTTTTTT. Protein sequence: CASSLSGLAGADTGELFF. The variable domain in full, completed from reference TRBV28 and TRBJ2-2, reads DVKVTQSSRYLVKRTGEKVFLECVQDMDHENMFWYRQDPGLGLRLIYFSYDVKMKEKGDIPEGYSVSREKKERFSLILESASTNQTSMYLCASSLSGLAGADTGELFFGEGSRLTVL.

Only a few counts were recorded for this clonotype. This chain uses TRBV7-3 with TRBJ2-2; 7 positions match TRBD2. This CDR3 has 15 amino acids. Germline CDR1 SGHTA, CDR2 FQGTGA. With V trimmed by 0 bases and J by 7 bases, 5 bases remained unmatched. The CDR3 is CASSLTKGGGGELFF. The CDR3 DNA is TGTGCCAGCAGCTTAACCAAAGGCGGGGGCGGGGAGCTGTTTTTT.

In the case of this clonotype: With a much larger clone just one base away, this may be a read error. V and J are TRBV9 and TRBJ2-7, with 7 bases that match TRBD1. The CDR3 has 13 amino acids. After removal of 10 bases from V and 4 bases from J, the junction contained 11 bases not matched to a gene. Germline V gene lookup returns CDR1 SGDLS and CDR2 YYNGEE. The CDR3 protein is CAGGSGTAYEQYF. The CDR3 DNA reads as TGTGCCGGCGGATCCGGGACAGCGTACGAGCAGTACTTC.

About this clonotype: A single base separates this from a much larger clone, so it may be a read error. CDR3 sequence (DNA): TGTGCCTGGAGTCAGGGACTTCAAGAGACCCAGTACTTC. Translated, it gives CAWSQGLQETQYF. This chain links TRBV30 with TRBJ2-5; possible D gene TRBD2, 6 bases. The CDR3 is made up of 13 amino acids. Looked up from germline, CDR1 is GTSNPN and CDR2 is SVGIG (reference sequence). Trimming stripped 2 bases from V and 2 bases from J, with 9 bases between. Full variable domain (missing parts from reference TRBV30 and TRBJ2-5): SQTIHQWPATLVQPVGSPLSLECTVEGTSNPNLYWYRQAAGRGLQLLFYSVGIGQISSEVPQNLSASRPQDRQFILSSKKLLLSDSGFYLCAWSQGLQETQYFGPGTRLLVL.